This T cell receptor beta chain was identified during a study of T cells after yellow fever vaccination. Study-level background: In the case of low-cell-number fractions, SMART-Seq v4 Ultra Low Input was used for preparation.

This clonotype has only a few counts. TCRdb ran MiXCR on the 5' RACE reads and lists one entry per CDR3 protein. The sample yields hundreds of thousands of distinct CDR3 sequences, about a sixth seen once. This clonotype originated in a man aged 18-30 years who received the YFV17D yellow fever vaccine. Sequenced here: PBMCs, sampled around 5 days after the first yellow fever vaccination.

The CDR3 loop is CASSFRPAGGGEQYV. DNA for the CDR3: TGTGCCAGCAGCTTCCGCCCAGCGGGGGGCGGGGAGCAGTACGTC. This chain links TRBV7-2 with TRBJ2-7; 9 bases are a match to TRBD2. The germline gives CDR1 SGHTA, CDR2 FQGNSA. The CDR3 runs to 15 residues. J was trimmed by 7 bases and V by 3 bases; bases with no gene match: 10.